This T cell receptor (beta chain) was profiled in a study of blood T cell repertoires in COVID-19. Study-wide context: Italy, Spain and the United States were the sources of the convalescent and acute COVID-19 samples.

The assay was immunoSEQ multiplex PCR, and TCRdb's table has in-frame clones only and misses some. The repertoire holds approximately 150,000 clones, with 80% to 90% as singletons. V was trimmed by 7 bases and J by 1 base, leaving 17 bases between them. Germline V gene lookup returns CDR1 LNHDA and CDR2 SQIVND (reference sequence). This CDR3 spans 15 amino acids. The chain uses TRBV19 and TRBJ2-7; no reliable D call. Material: peripheral blood. The origin of this receptor is a woman aged 70 to 79 who had recovered from COVID-19. The CDR3 protein is CASTPGPSLSYEQYF. The CDR3 nucleotides read TGTGCCAGTACCCCGGGTCCCAGTCTTTCCTACGAGCAGTACTTC.